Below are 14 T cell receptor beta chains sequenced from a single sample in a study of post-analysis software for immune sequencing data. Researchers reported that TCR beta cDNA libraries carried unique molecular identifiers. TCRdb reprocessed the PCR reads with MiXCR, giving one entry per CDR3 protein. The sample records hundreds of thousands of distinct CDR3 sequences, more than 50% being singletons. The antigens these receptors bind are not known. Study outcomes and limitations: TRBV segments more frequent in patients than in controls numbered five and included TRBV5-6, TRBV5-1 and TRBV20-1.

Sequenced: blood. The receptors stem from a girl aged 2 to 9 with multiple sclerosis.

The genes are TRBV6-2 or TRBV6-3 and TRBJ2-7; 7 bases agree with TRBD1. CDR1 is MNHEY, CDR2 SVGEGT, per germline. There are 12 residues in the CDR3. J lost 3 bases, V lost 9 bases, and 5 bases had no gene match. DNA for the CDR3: TGTGCCAGTCGGGGACAGTTCTACGAGCAGTACTTC. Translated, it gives CASRGQFYEQYF.

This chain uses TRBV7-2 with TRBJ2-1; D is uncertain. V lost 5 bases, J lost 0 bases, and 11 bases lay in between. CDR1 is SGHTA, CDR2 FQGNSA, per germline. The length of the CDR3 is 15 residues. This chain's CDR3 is CASSADLSSYNEQFF. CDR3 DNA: TGTGCCAGCAGCGCCGACCTTAGCTCCTACAATGAGCAGTTCTTC.

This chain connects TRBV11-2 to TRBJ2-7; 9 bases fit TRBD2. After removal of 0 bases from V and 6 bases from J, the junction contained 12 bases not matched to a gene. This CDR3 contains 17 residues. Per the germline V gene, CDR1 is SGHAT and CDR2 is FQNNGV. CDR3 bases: TGTGCCAGCAGCTTAGAGGCTAGCGGGACCTTTAAGAGCGAGCAGTACTTC. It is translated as CASSLEASGTFKSEQYF.

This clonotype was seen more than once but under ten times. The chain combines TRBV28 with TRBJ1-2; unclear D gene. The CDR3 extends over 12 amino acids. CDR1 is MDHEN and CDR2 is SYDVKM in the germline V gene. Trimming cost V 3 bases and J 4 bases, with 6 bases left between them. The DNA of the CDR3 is TGTGCCAGCAGTTTTGCCGGCTATGGCTACACCTTC. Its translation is CASSFAGYGYTF.

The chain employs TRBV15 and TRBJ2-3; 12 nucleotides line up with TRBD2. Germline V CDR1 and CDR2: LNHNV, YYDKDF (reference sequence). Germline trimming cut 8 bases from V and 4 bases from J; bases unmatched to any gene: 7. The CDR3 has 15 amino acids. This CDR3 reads CATFRLAGEADTQYF. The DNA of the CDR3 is TGTGCCACCTTTCGACTAGCGGGAGAAGCAGATACGCAGTATTTT.

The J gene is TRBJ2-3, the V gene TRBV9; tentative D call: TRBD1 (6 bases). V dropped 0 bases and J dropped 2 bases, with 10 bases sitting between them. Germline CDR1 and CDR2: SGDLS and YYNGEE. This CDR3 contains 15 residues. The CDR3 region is CASSVDTGITDTQYF. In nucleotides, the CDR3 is TGTGCCAGCAGCGTAGATACAGGGATCACAGATACGCAGTATTTT. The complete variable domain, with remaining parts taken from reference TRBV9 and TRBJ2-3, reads DSGVTQTPKHLITATGQRVTLRCSPRSGDLSVYWYQQSLDQGLQFLIQYYNGEERAKGNILERFSAQQFPDLHSELNLSSLELGDSALYFCASSVDTGITDTQYFGPGTRLTVL.

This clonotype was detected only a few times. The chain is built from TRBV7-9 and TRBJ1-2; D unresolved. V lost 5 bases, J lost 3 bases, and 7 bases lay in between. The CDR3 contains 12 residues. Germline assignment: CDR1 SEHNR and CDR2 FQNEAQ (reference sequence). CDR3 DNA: TGTGCCAGCAGCATCATCGACTATGGCTACACCTTC. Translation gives CASSIIDYGYTF.

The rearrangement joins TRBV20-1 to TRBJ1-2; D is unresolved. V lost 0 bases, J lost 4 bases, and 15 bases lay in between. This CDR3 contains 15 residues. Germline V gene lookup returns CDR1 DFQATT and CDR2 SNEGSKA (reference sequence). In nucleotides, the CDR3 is TGCAGTGCTAGAGATTGGGCGGCGGGCCCCTATGGCTACACCTTC. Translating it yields CSARDWAAGPYGYTF.

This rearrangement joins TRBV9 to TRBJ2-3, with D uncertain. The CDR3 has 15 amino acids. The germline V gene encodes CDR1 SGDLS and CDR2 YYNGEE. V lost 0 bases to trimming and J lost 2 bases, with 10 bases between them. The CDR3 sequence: CASSVGLSHTDTQYF. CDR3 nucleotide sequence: TGTGCCAGCAGCGTAGGATTATCACACACAGATACGCAGTATTTT. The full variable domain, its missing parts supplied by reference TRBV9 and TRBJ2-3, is DSGVTQTPKHLITATGQRVTLRCSPRSGDLSVYWYQQSLDQGLQFLIQYYNGEERAKGNILERFSAQQFPDLHSELNLSSLELGDSALYFCASSVGLSHTDTQYFGPGTRLTVL.

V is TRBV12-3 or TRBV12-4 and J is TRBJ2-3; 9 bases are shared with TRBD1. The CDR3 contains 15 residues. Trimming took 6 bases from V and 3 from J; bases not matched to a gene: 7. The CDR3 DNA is TGTGCCAGCAGAGACGAGACAGGGGGTACAGATACGCAGTATTTT. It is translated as CASRDETGGTDTQYF.

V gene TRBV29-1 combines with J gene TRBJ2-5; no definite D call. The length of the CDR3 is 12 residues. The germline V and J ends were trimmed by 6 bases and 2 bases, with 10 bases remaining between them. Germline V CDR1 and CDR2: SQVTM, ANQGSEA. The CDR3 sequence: CSVAAPQETQYF. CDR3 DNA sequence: TGCAGCGTAGCAGCCCCACAAGAGACCCAGTACTTC.

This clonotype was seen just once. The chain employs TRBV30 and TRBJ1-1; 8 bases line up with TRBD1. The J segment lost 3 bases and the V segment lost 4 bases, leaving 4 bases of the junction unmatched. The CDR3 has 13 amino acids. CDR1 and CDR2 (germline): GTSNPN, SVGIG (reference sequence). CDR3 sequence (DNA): TGTGCCTGGATGGGACAGGCGGACACTGAAGCTTTCTTT. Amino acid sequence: CAWMGQADTEAFF. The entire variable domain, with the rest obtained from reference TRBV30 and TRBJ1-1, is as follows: SQTIHQWPATLVQPVGSPLSLECTVEGTSNPNLYWYRQAAGRGLQLLFYSVGIGQISSEVPQNLSASRPQDRQFILSSKKLLLSDSGFYLCAWMGQADTEAFFGQGTRLTVV.

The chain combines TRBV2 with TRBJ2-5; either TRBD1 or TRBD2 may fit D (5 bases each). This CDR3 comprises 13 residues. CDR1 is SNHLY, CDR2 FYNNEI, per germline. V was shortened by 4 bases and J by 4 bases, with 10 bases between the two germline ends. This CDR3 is CASSGDGAETQYF. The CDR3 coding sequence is TGTGCCAGCAGTGGGGACGGGGCAGAGACCCAGTACTTC.

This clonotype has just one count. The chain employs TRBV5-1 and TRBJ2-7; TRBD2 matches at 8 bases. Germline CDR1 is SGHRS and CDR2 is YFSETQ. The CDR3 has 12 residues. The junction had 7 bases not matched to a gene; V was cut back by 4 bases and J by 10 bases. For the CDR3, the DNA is TGCGCCAGCAGCCCGGGAGCGGGAGCTCAGTACTTC. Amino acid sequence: CASSPGAGAQYF.